Below are 12 T cell receptor beta chains sequenced from a single sample in a study of Ad26.COV2.S vaccination and SARS-CoV-2 variants. Using immunoSEQ multiplex PCR, the repertoire was profiled, and TCRdb retains in-frame clones only, with some absent. The data hold approximately 250,000 clones, with around 85% observed a single time. Treatment indicated: roughly 19 received Ad26.COV2.S at low or high dose, single or two shots; 5 received placebo; per-sample allocation not given. Sampling was performed 63 days after the first vaccine or placebo injection. Sequencing was performed on peripheral blood, taken in a trial of Ad26.COV2.S vaccine versus placebo. Receptor source: a person between 18 and 59 years old who received the Ad26.COV2.S COVID-19 vaccine or a placebo.

This chain connects TRBV5-1 to TRBJ2-7; D not certain. Trimming cost V 1 base and J 0 bases, with 17 bases left between them. CDR3 length equals 17 residues. Looked up from germline, CDR1 is SGHRS and CDR2 is YFSETQ. The CDR3 here is CASSLKLPTTLSYEQYF. CDR3 DNA sequence: TGCGCCAGCAGCTTGAAACTACCGACCACACTCTCCTACGAGCAGTACTTC.

This clone was seen a few times. The J gene is TRBJ2-1, the V gene TRBV5-1; 9 nucleotides agree with TRBD2. The germline V gene encodes CDR1 SGHRS and CDR2 YFSETQ. The CDR3 runs to 18 residues. J gave up 3 bases and V 0 bases, and 10 bases lay outside the gene matches. The CDR3 is CASSLEGTSRRSYNEQFF. In DNA, the CDR3 is TGCGCCAGCAGCTTGGAGGGGACTAGCAGGAGGAGCTACAATGAGCAGTTCTTC.

The chain couples TRBV15 to TRBJ2-5; 8 nucleotides agree with TRBD2. CDR1 and CDR2 from the germline V gene are LNHNV and YYDKDF (reference sequence). The CDR3 sequence is 13 residues long. Trimming at V came to 7 bases and at J to 4 bases, leaving 5 bases not matched to a gene. The CDR3 sequence is CATMTGGTETQYF. CDR3 nucleotides: TGTGCCACCATGACGGGAGGGACAGAGACCCAGTACTTC.

This chain links TRBV9 with TRBJ2-1, with 10 bases matching TRBD1. The V segment lost 4 bases and the J segment 7 bases; nucleotides outside the gene matches: 5. This CDR3 contains 14 residues. The germline V gene encodes CDR1 SGDLS and CDR2 YYNGEE. The CDR3 loop reads CASSPDRGHNEQFF. The DNA of the CDR3 is TGTGCCAGCAGCCCAGACAGGGGGCATAATGAGCAGTTCTTC.

Worth noting for this clone: The same CDR3 arises from other DNA sequences in this sample as well. V and J are TRBV3-1 (or the pseudogene TRBV3-2) and TRBJ2-6, with 8 positions matching TRBD1. CDR1 and CDR2 (germline): LGHDT, YNNKEL (reference sequence). Losses at the gene ends were 5 bases for V and 4 bases for J; bases not matched to a gene: 4. This CDR3 comprises 15 residues. The CDR3 here is CASSRTGSGANVLTF. The CDR3 DNA is TGTGCCAGCAGCAGGACAGGGTCGGGGGCCAACGTCCTGACTTTC.

This chain connects TRBV19 to TRBJ2-5; D is undetermined. The CDR3 runs 13 residues. The germline V and J ends were trimmed by 1 base and 2 bases, with 5 bases remaining between them. In germline, CDR1 is LNHDA, CDR2 SQIVND (reference sequence). The CDR3 DNA sequence: TGTGCCAGTAGTATAGTTACACAAGAGACCCAGTACTTC. This translates into CASSIVTQETQYF.

The rearrangement links TRBV7-2 to TRBJ1-5; no reliable D call. Trimming cost V 1 base and J 5 bases, with 15 bases left between them. Germline V gives CDR1 SGHTA, CDR2 FQGNSA. This CDR3 spans 16 amino acids. CDR3 residues: CASSLEGTQVYQPQHF. In DNA form, the CDR3 reads TGTGCCAGCAGCTTAGAAGGAACGCAGGTTTATCAGCCCCAGCATTTT.

The CDR3 sequence: CASRNLDRALGAFF. The CDR3 DNA is TGTGCCAGCAGAAACCTCGACAGGGCACTTGGAGCTTTCTTT. The rearrangement uses TRBV11-2 and TRBJ1-1; TRBD1 aligns across 7 bases. This CDR3 has 14 residues. V was clipped by 6 bases and J by 10 bases; unmatched bases: 14. The germline V gene has CDR1 SGHAT and CDR2 FQNNGV.

The chain couples TRBV6-5 to TRBJ2-6; D gene uncertain. The CDR3 runs 14 residues. Trimming took 4 bases from V and 3 from J, leaving 7 bases between them. Germline V gives CDR1 MNHEY, CDR2 SVGAGI. The CDR3 bases are TGTGCCAGCAGTTGGGTGGATGGGGCCAACGTCCTGACTTTC. Encoded protein: CASSWVDGANVLTF.

The V gene is TRBV14, the J gene TRBJ2-1, with unresolved D. CDR3 length: 12 residues. Trimming took 1 base from V and 11 from J, leaving 9 bases between them. In germline, CDR1 is SGHDN, CDR2 FVKESK. CDR3 DNA: TGTGCCAGCAGCCAAGCAAAGGGTAAGCAGTTCTTC. It specifies CASSQAKGKQFF.

V gene TRBV5-4 combines with J gene TRBJ2-1, with 7 bases identical to TRBD1. The CDR3 is made up of 15 amino acids. Germline V gene sequence: CDR1 SGHNT, CDR2 YYREEE (reference sequence). J was trimmed by 5 bases and V by 2 bases; bases with no gene match: 7. CDR3 nucleotide sequence: TGTGCCAGCAGCTTAGGGGGCAGGGGTAACAATGAGCAGTTCTTC. It translates to CASSLGGRGNNEQFF.

The chain joins TRBV27 to TRBJ2-1; 9 bases match TRBD2. The length of the CDR3 is 16 residues. J gave up 4 bases and V 4 bases, and 8 bases lay outside the gene matches. Germline V gene sequence: CDR1 MNHEY, CDR2 SMNVEV (reference sequence). This CDR3 is CASSSPSGKGYNEQFF. The CDR3 nucleotides read TGTGCCAGCAGTTCCCCTAGCGGGAAAGGGTACAATGAGCAGTTCTTC.